One T cell receptor (beta chain) is described in this entry. Alongside a J-beta primer mix, a sample-barcoded 5' primer served in a second PCR lasting roughly 6 to 11 cycles. One entry per CDR3 protein, called by TCRdb with MiXCR from the 5' RACE reads. The table lists around 970,000 distinct CDR3 sequences, just over 50% of them singletons, with around a fifth in the top ten. This record belongs to a study of blood T cells in healthy people across ages. V shed 3 bases and J shed 2 bases, with 11 bases lying between them. The CDR3 covers 13 residues. Germline CDR1 is DFQATT and CDR2 is SNEGSKA (reference sequence).

V gene TRBV20-1 combines with J gene TRBJ2-7; D is ambiguous. The TCR was taken from a woman aged 55-70 years in good health. Specimen: blood. In DNA form, the CDR3 reads TGCAGTGCTAGGCGCCTTAGCACCTACGAGCAGTACTTC. The encoded protein is CSARRLSTYEQYF.